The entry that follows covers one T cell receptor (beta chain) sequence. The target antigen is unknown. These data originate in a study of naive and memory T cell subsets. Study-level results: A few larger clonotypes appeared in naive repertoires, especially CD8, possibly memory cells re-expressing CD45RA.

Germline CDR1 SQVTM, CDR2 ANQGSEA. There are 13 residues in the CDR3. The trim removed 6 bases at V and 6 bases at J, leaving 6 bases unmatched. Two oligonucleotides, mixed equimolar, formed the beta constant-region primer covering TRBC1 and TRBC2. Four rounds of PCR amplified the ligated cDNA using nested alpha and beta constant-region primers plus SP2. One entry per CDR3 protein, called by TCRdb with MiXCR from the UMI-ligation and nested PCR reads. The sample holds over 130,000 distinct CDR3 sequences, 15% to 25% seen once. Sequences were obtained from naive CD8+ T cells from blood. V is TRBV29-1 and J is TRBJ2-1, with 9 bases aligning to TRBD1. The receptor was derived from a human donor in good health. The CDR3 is CSVPADRGNEQFF. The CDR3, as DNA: TGCAGCGTCCCTGCGGACAGGGGCAATGAGCAGTTCTTC.